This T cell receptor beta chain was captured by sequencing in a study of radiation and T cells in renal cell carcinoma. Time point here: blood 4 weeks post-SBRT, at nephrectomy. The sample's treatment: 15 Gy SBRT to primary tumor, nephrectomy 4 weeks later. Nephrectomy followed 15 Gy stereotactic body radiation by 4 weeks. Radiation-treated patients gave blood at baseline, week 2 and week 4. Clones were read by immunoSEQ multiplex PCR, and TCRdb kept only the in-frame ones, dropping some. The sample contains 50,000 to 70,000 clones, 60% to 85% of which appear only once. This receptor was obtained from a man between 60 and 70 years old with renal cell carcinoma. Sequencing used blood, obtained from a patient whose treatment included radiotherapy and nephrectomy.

The CDR3 reads CASSQPGLAGSSTDTQYF. Here the CDR3 DNA reads TGTGCCAGCTCACAACCGGGACTAGCGGGATCTAGCACAGATACGCAGTATTTT. The chain recombines TRBV18 with TRBJ2-3; TRBD2 agrees at 13 bases. Germline V gene lookup returns CDR1 KGHSH and CDR2 LQKENI. The J segment lost 0 bases and the V segment lost 4 bases, leaving 7 bases of the junction unmatched. The CDR3 sequence is 18 residues long. Full variable domain (outside the CDR3, taken from reference TRBV18 and TRBJ2-3): NAGVMQNPRHLVRRRGQEARLRCSPMKGHSHVYWYRQLPEEGLKFMVYLQKENIIDESGMPKERFSAEFPKEGPSILRIQQVVRGDSAAYFCASSQPGLAGSSTDTQYFGPGTRLTVL.